What follows are 30 T cell receptor beta chains derived from one specimen sequenced in a study of human T cells and chemical hapten exposure. From the RACE reads, TCRdb called clonotypes with MiXCR, one entry per CDR3 protein. The data show 80,000 to 95,000 distinct CDR3 sequences, approximately 9.9% seen once. Time point in this sample: pre-sensitization, week 0. Treatment noted: therapeutic diphenylcyclopropenone sensitization with weekly scalp DPC. Sequencing used whole blood, obtained in connection with sensitization to the hapten diphenylcyclopropenone (DPC). The source is a woman aged 40 to 50 with alopecia areata. Some clones in this sample may be carry-over from other donors' samples.

The chain couples TRBV7-2 to TRBJ2-1; 9 nucleotides agree with TRBD1. The CDR3 has 16 residues. Germline-derived CDR1 and CDR2 are SGHTA and FQGNSA. The junction had 10 bases not matched to a gene; V was cut back by 5 bases and J by 5 bases. For the CDR3, the DNA is TGTGCCAGCAGCCTAAGCTTGACAGGGGGTCACAATGAGCAGTTCTTC. Translated, it gives CASSLSLTGGHNEQFF.

The sample holds a few counts of this clonotype. The chain carries TRBV10-3 and TRBJ1-2; D is unclear. Germline CDR1 and CDR2: ENHRY and SYGVKD. The CDR3 loop spans 13 amino acids. The V end was cut by 3 bases, the J end by 4 bases, with 9 bases between. CDR3 DNA sequence: TGTGCCATCAGTGAAGGCCAGGTCTATGGCTACACCTTC. Amino acid sequence: CAISEGQVYGYTF.

This clonotype occurred a few times. This chain joins TRBV6-5 and TRBJ1-1; D is possibly TRBD1 (5 bases). Germline assignment: CDR1 MNHEY and CDR2 SVGAGI. Trimming took off 0 bases at V and 0 bases at J, with 8 bases between the two ends. The CDR3 runs to 15 residues. The CDR3 bases are TGTGCCAGCAGTTACTCCGGGACCATGAACACTGAAGCTTTCTTT. Translated: CASSYSGTMNTEAFF.

This clonotype was seen at least ten times. This sequence joins TRBV7-2 and TRBJ2-1; 9 nucleotides align to TRBD2. The CDR3 extends over 15 amino acids. V was clipped by 5 bases and J by 4 bases; unmatched bases: 6. Germline V gene data show CDR1 as SGHTA and CDR2 as FQGNSA. CDR3: CASSRGGAVYNEQFF. For the CDR3, the DNA is TGTGCCAGCAGCCGCGGGGGGGCTGTTTACAATGAGCAGTTCTTC.

The rearrangement links TRBV5-4 to TRBJ1-4; 7 bases line up with TRBD1. Unmatched junction bases numbered 2, after V lost 0 bases and J lost 6 bases. The length of the CDR3 is 14 residues. CDR1 and CDR2 from the germline V gene are SGHNT and YYREEE (reference sequence). The CDR3 protein is CASSLGQGYEKLFF. DNA of the CDR3: TGTGCCAGCAGCTTGGGACAGGGTTATGAAAAACTGTTTTTT.

The sample holds many counts of this clonotype. The chain couples TRBV6-2 or TRBV6-3 to TRBJ1-1; D is undetermined. V was trimmed by 6 bases and J by 0 bases, leaving 17 bases between them. The V gene's germline CDR1 is MNHEY and CDR2 SVGEGT. The length of the CDR3 is 16 residues. The CDR3 sequence is CASSLGWDRMNTEAFF. The CDR3 coding sequence is TGTGCCAGCAGCCTTGGCTGGGATAGGATGAACACTGAAGCTTTCTTT.

The V and J genes are TRBV5-4 and TRBJ1-3; a possible D gene is TRBD1 (6 bases). The CDR3 length is 15 residues. V dropped 1 base and J dropped 0 bases, with 8 bases sitting between them. Germline CDR1 is SGHNT and CDR2 is YYREEE (reference sequence). CDR3 amino acids: CASSLTGFSGNTIYF. CDR3 sequence (DNA): TGTGCCAGCAGCTTGACAGGGTTCTCTGGAAACACCATATATTTT.

This clonotype was detected only a few times. The chain couples TRBV4-3 to TRBJ2-5; D could derive from TRBD1 or TRBD2 (5 bases each). With 0 bases removed from V and 4 bases from J, the gap between germline ends came to 18 bases. CDR1 and CDR2 (germline): LGHNA, YSLEER. This CDR3 is 17 amino acids long. The CDR3 DNA is TGCGCCAGCAGCCAAGATTTTGGTAGGGGAGTAGGAGAGACCCAGTACTTC. Encoded protein: CASSQDFGRGVGETQYF.

This clonotype was detected many times. The chain has TRBV5-1 and TRBJ2-7; 10 nucleotides line up with TRBD1. V shed 7 bases and J 3 bases; nucleotides not matched to a gene: 13. The germline gives CDR1 SGHRS, CDR2 YFSETQ. The CDR3 runs 16 residues. For the CDR3, the DNA is TGCGCCAGCGACCTGGGTCCGGGACAGGGGAGCTACGAGCAGTACTTC. Protein: CASDLGPGQGSYEQYF. Based on the CDR3 plus reference TRBV5-1 and TRBJ2-7, the full variable domain is KAGVTQTPRYLIKTRGQQVTLSCSPISGHRSVSWYQQTPGQGLQFLFEYFSETQRNKGNFPGRFSGRQFSNSRSEMNVSTLELGDSALYLCASDLGPGQGSYEQYFGPGTRLTVT.

The table lists this clonotype with many counts. The chain couples TRBV7-6 to TRBJ1-4, with D hard to call. This CDR3 has 14 amino acids. Germline V gene sequence: CDR1 SGHVS, CDR2 FNYEAQ. Trimming removed 5 bases from V and 8 bases from J, with 15 bases in between. The CDR3 DNA is TGTGCCAGCAGCCCCGCCCCTTCGACCGAAAAACTGTTTTTT. This codes for CASSPAPSTEKLFF.

This clonotype was detected ten times or more. Relative to the germline gene, one junction end is altered; a read error may explain this. In nucleotides, the CDR3 is TGTGCTAGCAGCGACCGGACAGGGACGCTCGTACATCAAGAGACCCAGTACTTC. Translated: CASSDRTGTLVHQETQYF. This chain links TRBV7-7 with TRBJ2-5, with 8 bases fitting TRBD1. Germline V gene data show CDR1 as SSHAT and CDR2 as FNYEAQ (reference sequence). The length of the CDR3 is 18 residues.

The gene calls are TRBV12-3 or TRBV12-4 and TRBJ1-1; D remains ambiguous. Trimming took off 5 bases at V and 4 bases at J, with 11 bases between the two ends. This CDR3 has 13 residues. CDR3 sequence reads: CASSPVLITEAFF. CDR3 bases: TGTGCCAGCAGTCCCGTCCTTATCACTGAAGCTTTCTTT.

Only a few counts were recorded for this clonotype. This chain uses TRBV30 with TRBJ2-7, with D hard to call. The CDR3 has 12 residues. V was trimmed by 1 base and J by 5 bases, leaving 9 bases between them. Germline values: CDR1 GTSNPN, CDR2 SVGIG (reference sequence). The CDR3 spells CAWSGVLHEQYF. In DNA form, the CDR3 reads TGTGCCTGGAGTGGTGTTCTCCACGAGCAGTACTTC.

This clonotype was counted at least ten times. The chain is built from TRBV11-3 and TRBJ2-1, with 11 bases lining up with TRBD2. Germline-derived CDR1 and CDR2 are SGHNT and YENEEA. Trimming took 2 bases from V and 0 from J; bases not matched to a gene: 9. CDR3 length equals 19 residues. For the CDR3, the DNA is TGTGCCAGCAGCTTAAGACCCACTAGCGGGGGCCTCTCCTACAATGAGCAGTTCTTC. Translation gives CASSLRPTSGGLSYNEQFF.

In regard to this clonotype: This may arise from a read error, as a much more abundant clone is one base away. V usage is TRBV12-3 or TRBV12-4 and J usage is TRBJ1-4, with D tentatively TRBD1 (6 bases). This CDR3 contains 18 residues. V was shortened by 1 base and J by 7 bases, with 22 bases between the two germline ends. The CDR3 DNA sequence: TGTGCCAGCAGTTTAGTGCTTGGGGCGGCTCTAGGGGGTGAAAAACTGTTTTTT. The encoded protein is CASSLVLGAALGGEKLFF.

There are many counts of this clonotype. V usage is TRBV7-2 and J usage is TRBJ1-2; a possible D gene is TRBD1 (5 bases). The CDR3 is 16 residues long. Per the germline V gene, CDR1 is SGHTA and CDR2 is FQGNSA. Trimming removed 0 bases at V and 0 bases at J, with 11 bases between. CDR3 bases: TGTGCCAGCAGCTTAGCGGCGGGGGGGGCTAACTATGGCTACACCTTC. As protein: CASSLAAGGANYGYTF. Together with reference TRBV7-2 and TRBJ1-2, the CDR3 gives the full variable domain: GAGVSQSPSNKVTEKGKDVELRCDPISGHTALYWYRQSLGQGLEFLIYFQGNSAPDKSGLPSDRFSAERTGGSVSTLTIQRTQQEDSAVYLCASSLAAGGANYGYTFGSGTRLTVV.

CDR3 amino acids: CASRGTLLEETQYF. The CDR3 DNA reads TGTGCCAGCAGGGGGACCCTCTTAGAAGAGACCCAGTACTTC. The rearrangement links TRBV2 to TRBJ2-5, with D perhaps TRBD1 or TRBD2 (5 bases each). The CDR3 has 14 amino acids. V shed 6 bases and J shed 3 bases, with 14 bases lying between them. Germline lookup yields CDR1 SNHLY and CDR2 FYNNEI.

This clonotype was recorded many times. The chain combines TRBV7-2 with TRBJ2-3, with D possibly TRBD2 on 7 matching bases. Per the germline V gene, CDR1 is SGHTA and CDR2 is FQGNSA. This CDR3 is 14 amino acids long. With 6 bases removed from V and 6 bases from J, the gap between germline ends came to 16 bases. CDR3 in DNA: TGTGCCAGCAGGGAGGGGGGGATTCTTGATACGCAGTATTTT. Translating gives CASREGGILDTQYF.

This clonotype was found many times. V and J are TRBV29-1 and TRBJ1-1, with D possibly being TRBD1 (5 bases). The ends were cut back, 3 bases at V and 4 bases at J, with 12 bases in the middle. CDR1 is SQVTM, CDR2 ANQGSEA, per germline. The CDR3 runs 13 residues. This CDR3 is CSVEGGSGTEAFF. CDR3 coding DNA: TGCAGCGTTGAGGGGGGATCGGGCACTGAAGCTTTCTTT.

This clonotype was counted only a few times. The chain recombines TRBV12-3 or TRBV12-4 with TRBJ2-3, with no clear D. The V end lost 6 bases, the J end lost 5 bases, and 9 bases lay between the germline ends. The CDR3 contains 12 residues. CDR3 nucleotides: TGTGCCAGCAGGGCCCCTGGAGATACGCAGTATTTT. Its translation: CASRAPGDTQYF.

Ten or more counts support this clonotype. The chain recombines TRBV7-6 with TRBJ2-2, with a possible D match to TRBD1 (5 bases). The germline V gene has CDR1 SGHVS and CDR2 FNYEAQ. CDR3 length equals 14 residues. The germline V and J ends were trimmed by 4 bases and 1 base, with 7 bases remaining between them. The CDR3 loop is CASSSTENTGELFF. DNA of the CDR3: TGTGCCAGCAGCTCGACAGAGAACACCGGGGAGCTGTTTTTT.

The V call is TRBV4-3, the J call TRBJ1-6, with 8 bases that match TRBD1. CDR3 length: 18 amino acids. Germline CDR1 reads LGHNA; CDR2 reads YSLEER. Trimming removed 0 bases from V and 9 bases from J; junction bases left unmatched: 13. CDR3 DNA: TGCGCCAGCAGCCAAGATCCCCAGGGGGCCGGGGTAGGTTCACCCCTCCACTTT. This gives the protein CASSQDPQGAGVGSPLHF.

This clonotype was recorded a few times. This sequence joins TRBV6-5 and TRBJ2-2, with 10 nucleotides matching TRBD1. The V gene end was trimmed by 5 bases and the J gene end by 6 bases; junction bases not matched to a gene: 9. Looked up from germline, CDR1 is MNHEY and CDR2 is SVGAGI. The CDR3 has 16 amino acids. CDR3 in DNA: TGTGCCAGCAGTCCAACCGGGACAGGGGCGCCCGGGGAGCTGTTTTTT. Its translation: CASSPTGTGAPGELFF.

This clonotype was counted many times. The J gene is TRBJ2-3, the V gene TRBV5-1; D possibly corresponds to TRBD2 (6 bases). V lost 1 base and J lost 0, with 18 bases in between. Germline V gene data show CDR1 as SGHRS and CDR2 as YFSETQ. The CDR3 totals 18 residues. CDR3 residues: CASSLRPLPGVSTDTQYF. The CDR3 coding sequence is TGCGCCAGCAGCTTGCGACCCCTCCCGGGGGTTAGCACAGATACGCAGTATTTT.

A few counts support this clonotype. The chain couples TRBV12-3 or TRBV12-4 to TRBJ2-7; weak D call: TRBD1 (6 bases). This CDR3 comprises 14 residues. The V gene lost 6 bases and the J gene lost 0 bases, with 12 bases spanning the gap. The DNA for the CDR3 is TGTGCCAGCAGCTCCGGGACATACTCCTACGAGCAGTACTTC. It encodes CASSSGTYSYEQYF.

This clonotype was detected ten times or more. The chain joins TRBV14 to TRBJ2-5; 8 bases agree with TRBD2. Germline V gene lookup returns CDR1 SGHDN and CDR2 FVKESK. V was pared by 1 base and J by 7 bases, with 8 bases of the junction left unmatched. The CDR3 length is 15 residues. CDR3 sequence: CASSQVGRRGATQYF. CDR3 nucleotides: TGTGCCAGCAGCCAAGTCGGACGGCGGGGGGCGACCCAGTACTTC.

This clonotype was recorded a few times. This sequence joins TRBV5-1 and TRBJ2-3, with a tentative D call TRBD1 (5 bases). Trimming cost V 4 bases and J 2 bases, with 20 bases left between them. The CDR3 has 17 amino acids. Germline assignment: CDR1 SGHRS and CDR2 YFSETQ. The CDR3 sequence is CASSKLLQGSTTDTQYF. The CDR3 region has the DNA TGCGCCAGCAGCAAGCTTCTGCAGGGTTCTACCACAGATACGCAGTATTTT. The full variable domain, completed using reference TRBV5-1 and TRBJ2-3, is KAGVTQTPRYLIKTRGQQVTLSCSPISGHRSVSWYQQTPGQGLQFLFEYFSETQRNKGNFPGRFSGRQFSNSRSEMNVSTLELGDSALYLCASSKLLQGSTTDTQYFGPGTRLTVL.

This clonotype has ten or more counts. The chain is built from TRBV6-5 and TRBJ2-1; no clear D gene. CDR1 and CDR2 from the germline V gene are MNHEY and SVGAGI. Trimming removed 4 bases at V and 4 bases at J, with 8 bases between. CDR3 length: 13 amino acids. CDR3 region: CASSLLDYNEQFF. The CDR3 DNA reads as TGTGCCAGCAGTTTACTCGATTACAATGAGCAGTTCTTC.

The table lists this clonotype with many counts. This chain links TRBV15 with TRBJ1-2; D might be TRBD1 (5 bases). From germline, CDR1 is LNHNV and CDR2 YYDKDF (reference sequence). This CDR3 region has 15 residues. Trimming stripped 8 bases from V and 2 bases from J, with 18 bases between. This chain's CDR3 is CATGEGPGANYGYTF. CDR3 coding DNA: TGTGCCACCGGGGAAGGCCCCGGGGCCAACTATGGCTACACCTTC.

The chain employs TRBV2 and TRBJ1-3; maybe TRBD1 (6 bases). Germline-derived CDR1 and CDR2 are SNHLY and FYNNEI. The CDR3 runs to 16 residues. Trimming removed 7 bases at V and 0 bases at J, with 16 bases between. DNA for the CDR3: TGTGCCAGCATTCTGTTGACAGGACCCTCTGGAAACACCATATATTTT. Encoded protein: CASILLTGPSGNTIYF.